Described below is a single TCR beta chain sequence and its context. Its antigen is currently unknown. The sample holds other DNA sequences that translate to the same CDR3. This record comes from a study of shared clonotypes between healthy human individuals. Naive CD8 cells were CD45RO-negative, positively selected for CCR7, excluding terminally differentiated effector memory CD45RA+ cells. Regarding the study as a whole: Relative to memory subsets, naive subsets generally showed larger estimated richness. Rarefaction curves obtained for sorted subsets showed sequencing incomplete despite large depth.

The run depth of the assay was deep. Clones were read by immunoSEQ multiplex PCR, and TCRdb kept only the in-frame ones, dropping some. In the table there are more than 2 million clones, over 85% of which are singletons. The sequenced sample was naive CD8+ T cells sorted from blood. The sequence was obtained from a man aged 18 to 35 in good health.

The CDR3 sequence: CASSVAGGYETQYF. The CDR3 DNA follows: TGTGCCAGCAGCGTGGCGGGGGGGTATGAGACCCAGTACTTC. The chain joins TRBV9 to TRBJ2-5, with 9 bases lining up with TRBD2. The trim removed 2 bases at V and 5 bases at J, leaving 4 bases unmatched. Looked up from germline, CDR1 is SGDLS and CDR2 is YYNGEE. This CDR3 has 14 amino acids.